This paragraph covers one TCR beta chain sequence. The V and J ends lost 0 bases and 7 bases, in that order; junction bases with no gene match: 9. The CDR3 runs to 16 residues. CDR1 and CDR2 from the germline V gene are MNHEY and SVGEGT. These data originate in a study of blood T cell repertoires in COVID-19. TCRdb's table, derived via immunoSEQ multiplex PCR, lists solely in-frame clones and lacks some. The sample lists some 150,000 clones; 80% were seen once. The sequenced sample consisted of peripheral blood. This chain links TRBV6-2 or TRBV6-3 with TRBJ1-5; TRBD1 aligns across 7 bases. The receptor was derived from a man in his fifties or sixties with acute or convalescent COVID-19. CDR3 sequence (DNA): TGTGCCAGCAGTTACTCGTCCGGGACAGATGGGCAGCCCCAGCATTTT. This encodes CASSYSSGTDGQPQHF.